A single sample gave rise to the 22 T cell receptor beta chains below, sequenced in a study of T cells after yellow fever vaccination. TCRdb re-derived calls from the 5' RACE reads in MiXCR, one entry per CDR3 protein. In the table there are approximately 550,000 distinct CDR3 sequences, 15% to 20% of which are singletons. Sequencing used PBMCs, obtained 15 days after the yellow fever booster vaccination. These receptors all stem from a young man who received the YFV17D yellow fever vaccine.

This clonotype was observed a handful of times. The genes are TRBV30 and TRBJ2-7; TRBD2 aligns across 9 bases. The CDR3 contains 15 residues. Looked up from germline, CDR1 is GTSNPN and CDR2 is SVGIG (reference sequence). Trimming cost V 2 bases and J 5 bases; bases outside gene matches: 10. The CDR3 DNA is TGTGCCTGGAGTAGCGAGCGGGAGGCCATCCACGAGCAGTACTTC. It translates to CAWSSEREAIHEQYF.

The gene calls are TRBV29-1 and TRBJ2-7; TRBD2 might be the D (5 bases). The CDR3 sequence is 13 residues long. The germline gives CDR1 SQVTM, CDR2 ANQGSEA. Trimming took 3 bases from V and 3 from J, leaving 12 bases between them. The CDR3 DNA reads as TGCAGCGTTGAGATTTACCGGGACTACGAGCAGTACTTC. Translating gives CSVEIYRDYEQYF.

This chain joins TRBV29-1 and TRBJ2-3; D gene ambiguous. CDR1 is SQVTM, CDR2 ANQGSEA, per germline. This CDR3 is 13 amino acids long. V was trimmed by 4 bases and J by 2 bases, leaving 10 bases between them. The CDR3 protein is CSVGGSFTDTQYF. For the CDR3, the DNA is TGCAGCGTTGGAGGATCCTTCACAGATACGCAGTATTTT.

The chain recombines TRBV12-3 or TRBV12-4 with TRBJ2-1; 7 nucleotides align to TRBD1. V gave up 6 bases and J gave up 8 bases; unmatched junction bases: 7. The CDR3 totals 13 residues. The CDR3 here is CASSPQGVDEQFF. The CDR3 bases are TGTGCCAGCAGCCCCCAGGGGGTAGATGAGCAGTTCTTC.

In this sample, this clonotype turned up a few times. V is TRBV20-1 and J is TRBJ2-5; D is undetermined. Per germline, CDR1 DFQATT and CDR2 SNEGSKA (reference sequence). Trimming removed 0 bases from V and 5 bases from J, with 10 bases in between. The CDR3 totals 13 residues. The CDR3 nucleotides read TGCAGTGCTAGAGATCCCCTGGGGGAGACCCAGTACTTC. This codes for CSARDPLGETQYF.

This clonotype has only a few counts. The chain employs TRBV7-8 and TRBJ1-2; D remains unclear. The CDR3 is 14 residues long. CDR1 and CDR2 from the germline V gene are SGHVS and FQNEAQ. V shed 1 base and J shed 3 bases, with 9 bases lying between them. In nucleotides, the CDR3 is TGTGCCAGCAGCTTAGAGGGCAGAGACTATGGCTACACCTTC. Translating gives CASSLEGRDYGYTF. Variable domain in full (rest from reference TRBV7-8 and TRBJ1-2): GAGVSQSPRYKVAKRGQDVALRCDPISGHVSLFWYQQALGQGPEFLTYFQNEAQLDKSGLPSDRFFAERPEGSVSTLKIQRTQQEDSAVYLCASSLEGRDYGYTFGSGTRLTVV.

This clonotype has just a few counts. The genes are TRBV13 and TRBJ2-7; TRBD2 matches 7 bases. Trimming took 5 bases from V and 2 from J; bases not matched to a gene: 12. This CDR3 spans 16 amino acids. Germline CDR1 reads PRHDT; CDR2 reads FYEKMQ (reference sequence). The CDR3 coding sequence is TGTGCCAGCAGCCTTAGGGCCCCGGCGGGAGCCTACGAGCAGTACTTC. Translated, it gives CASSLRAPAGAYEQYF.

This clonotype was found a few times. This sequence joins TRBV6-2 or TRBV6-3 and TRBJ1-1; possibly TRBD1 for D (6 bases). CDR3 size: 13 residues. CDR1 is MNHEY and CDR2 is SVGEGT in the germline V gene. V was clipped by 8 bases and J by 7 bases, with 17 bases between them. The CDR3 coding sequence is TGTGCCAGCTCCCCTATCACAGGGATTGAAGCTTTCTTT. Translated, it gives CASSPITGIEAFF.

The chain uses TRBV25-1 and TRBJ2-3; TRBD1 matches at 9 bases. Germline V gene data show CDR1 as MGHDK and CDR2 as SYGVNS. Germline trimming cut 6 bases from V and 3 bases from J; bases unmatched to any gene: 1. The CDR3 sequence is 13 residues long. In nucleotides, the CDR3 is TGTGCCAGCAGACAGGGGGCTACAGATACGCAGTATTTT. The encoded protein is CASRQGATDTQYF.

This clonotype has more than one count but fewer than ten. This rearrangement joins TRBV27 to TRBJ2-5; 9 nucleotides align to TRBD1. The germline V gene has CDR1 MNHEY and CDR2 SMNVEV (reference sequence). The CDR3 is made up of 13 amino acids. V lost 6 bases to trimming and J lost 7 bases; unmatched junction nucleotides: 6. The CDR3 spells CASRTGQGVTQYF. CDR3 DNA sequence: TGTGCCAGCAGGACGGGACAGGGTGTGACCCAGTACTTC.

This sequence joins TRBV20-1 and TRBJ2-1, with TRBD2 matching over 9 bases. The CDR3 runs to 14 residues. The trim removed 3 bases at V and 7 bases at J, leaving 7 bases unmatched. Germline V gene sequence: CDR1 DFQATT, CDR2 SNEGSKA (reference sequence). CDR3 residues: CSASLLAGRNEQFF. The CDR3 DNA reads as TGCAGTGCTAGTCTCCTAGCGGGACGGAATGAGCAGTTCTTC.

The chain employs TRBV11-2 and TRBJ2-3; TRBD2 aligns across 11 bases. V gave up 6 bases and J gave up 5 bases; unmatched junction bases: 7. Germline V gene data show CDR1 as SGHAT and CDR2 as FQNNGV. CDR3 length: 15 residues. CDR3 in amino acids: CASRFTSGREDTQYF. In DNA form, the CDR3 reads TGTGCCAGCAGATTTACTAGCGGGAGAGAAGATACGCAGTATTTT.

This clonotype was detected only a few times. This sequence joins TRBV5-1 and TRBJ2-2; D uncertain. The CDR3 loop spans 14 amino acids. Germline lookup yields CDR1 SGHRS and CDR2 YFSETQ. V gave up 0 bases and J gave up 4 bases, with 7 bases separating them. CDR3 coding DNA: TGCGCCAGCAGCTTGGCCGTAGCCACCGGGGAGCTGTTTTTT. Its protein is CASSLAVATGELFF.

This clonotype occurred a few times. The J gene is TRBJ2-7, the V gene TRBV29-1; D call uncertain. The CDR3 runs to 13 residues. Germline CDR1 reads SQVTM; CDR2 reads ANQGSEA. Trimming shortened V by 4 bases and J by 5 bases, and 15 bases separated the two germline ends. The CDR3 here is CSVVPSQENEQYF. In nucleotides, the CDR3 is TGCAGCGTTGTCCCCTCCCAGGAGAACGAGCAGTACTTC.

The genes are TRBV20-1 and TRBJ1-2; perhaps TRBD1 as D (6 bases). Germline CDR1 DFQATT, CDR2 SNEGSKA (reference sequence). The CDR3 loop spans 15 amino acids. V shed 0 bases and J shed 6 bases, with 17 bases lying between them. The DNA of the CDR3 is TGCAGTGCTAGAGACCTTGGGGGGCGCGTGAATGGCTACACCTTC. It yields the protein CSARDLGGRVNGYTF.

For this clonotype: The junction departs from germline at one end; a sequencing error may be responsible. The chain couples TRBV6-5 to TRBJ2-7; 7 bases agree with TRBD1. CDR3 length: 11 amino acids. The germline gives CDR1 MNHEY, CDR2 SVGAGI. The CDR3 DNA reads TGTGCCTGCAGACAGGGCTACGAGCAGTACTTC. Protein sequence: CACRQGYEQYF.

In its sample, this clonotype was seen a few times. The rearrangement links TRBV27 to TRBJ2-7; 7 bases line up with TRBD1. The CDR3 sequence is 15 residues long. Germline CDR1 is MNHEY and CDR2 is SMNVEV (reference sequence). J gave up 3 bases and V 6 bases, and 11 bases lay outside the gene matches. Written as DNA, the CDR3 is TGTGCCAGCAGGCCCCCCCTAGGGGGCTACTACGAGCAGTACTTC. It codes for CASRPPLGGYYEQYF.

This clonotype was seen a handful of times. This chain links TRBV12-3 or TRBV12-4 with TRBJ2-7; the match to TRBD1 covers 9 bases. This CDR3 is 13 amino acids long. J gave up 5 bases and V 8 bases, and 7 bases lay outside the gene matches. CDR3 sequence: CASGGTGRHEQYF. As DNA, the CDR3 is TGTGCCAGCGGAGGGACAGGGAGGCACGAGCAGTACTTC.

This clonotype was recorded a few times. The CDR3 coding sequence is TGTGCCAGCAGTTACCGACTAGCGGAGACCTCCTACGAGCAGTACTTC. Amino acids: CASSYRLAETSYEQYF. The chain employs TRBV6-2 or TRBV6-3 and TRBJ2-7, with 9 bases identical to TRBD2. CDR1 and CDR2 (germline): MNHEY, SVGEGT. V dropped 2 bases and J dropped 0; count of bases not matched to a gene: 5. This CDR3 has 16 amino acids.

The rearrangement uses TRBV6-1 and TRBJ1-6, with TRBD1 matching 8 bases. The germline V gene encodes CDR1 MNHNS and CDR2 SASEGT. This CDR3 is 17 amino acids long. Unmatched junction bases numbered 11, after V lost 5 bases and J lost 5 bases. The CDR3 loop is CASSISGRTGNNSPLHF. CDR3 bases: TGTGCCAGCAGTATTTCCGGACGGACAGGGAATAATTCACCCCTCCACTTT.

A few counts support this clonotype. This sequence joins TRBV5-5 and TRBJ1-1; unclear D gene. Germline CDR1 SGHKS, CDR2 YYEKEE (reference sequence). Trimming took off 1 base at V and 7 bases at J, with 8 bases between the two ends. This CDR3 contains 12 residues. The CDR3 sequence is CASSLSEVEAFF. The DNA for the CDR3 is TGTGCCAGCAGCTTGTCCGAGGTTGAAGCTTTCTTT.

The genes are TRBV19 and TRBJ2-5; TRBD1 matches at 10 bases. Germline-derived CDR1 and CDR2 are LNHDA and SQIVND (reference sequence). Unmatched junction bases numbered 10, after V lost 3 bases and J lost 3 bases. The CDR3 contains 17 residues. DNA for the CDR3: TGTGCCAGTAGTATTATCAGTTTGGGACAGGGGAAAGAGACCCAGTACTTC. This codes for CASSIISLGQGKETQYF.